The entry below gives a single TCR beta chain sequence along with its context. Its antigen remains unknown. The V gene's germline CDR1 is MNHNY and CDR2 SVGAGI (reference sequence). The CDR3 extends over 16 amino acids. With 6 bases removed from V and 8 bases from J, the gap between germline ends came to 23 bases. The sample comes from a study of a mutant IDH1 vaccine in newly diagnosed glioma. Whole-study context: Earlier therapy was either radiotherapy, temozolomide, or both, and most got both.

Noted time point: baseline, week 1 (first vaccination visit). Treatment specified: pre-vaccination baseline after standard-of-care therapy. TCRdb's copy holds only in-frame clones and misses some; the assay was immunoSEQ multiplex PCR. The data contain nearly 50,000 clones, 70% to 90% of them seen just once; the ten biggest clones take up approximately 2.5%. Points from the study as a whole: Vaccine-induced immune responses were detected in 93.3% of patients.

The specimen was PBMCs, collected from a glioma patient treated with radiotherapy, temozolomide or both. The V and J genes are TRBV6-6 and TRBJ2-1; D perhaps matches TRBD2 (6 bases). The TCR comes from a man in his forties or fifties with glioma. CDR3: CASRFTSGAQPDEQFF. DNA of the CDR3: TGTGCCAGCAGATTCACTTCGGGAGCTCAACCGGATGAGCAGTTCTTC.